This is a list of T cell receptor beta chains from one sample in a study of cytomegalovirus exposure and HLA in healthy donors. Libraries were prepared by immunoSEQ multiplex PCR; TCRdb keeps only in-frame clonotypes and omits some of them. The table includes 150,000 to 200,000 clones, about 81% detected once. Specimen: PBMCs. Receptor source: a woman in her twenties or thirties in good health and CMV-seronegative. Both conserved end residues are part of each CDR3. The size entry is marked missing in some rows and otherwise reads once, few, many or a size class.

j_call clone_size cdr3_length v_call cdr3_aa
TRBJ1-1 NA 13 TRBV30 CAWSSGAVTEAFF
TRBJ1-4 many 15 TRBV4-2 CASSQDLGGREKLFF
TRBJ1-5 NA 16 TRBV7-9 CASSLGGRGINQPQHF
TRBJ1-1 NA 16 TRBV2 CASSATTGGMNTEAFF
TRBJ2-7 NA 16 TRBV25-1 CASSGGRAGTDYEQYF
TRBJ1-6 NA 14 TRBV7-3 CASSLQGANSPLHF
TRBJ1-4 NA 13 TRBV5-8 CAAQGQGIGKLFF
TRBJ2-2 NA 16 TRBV27 CASSGKAGLNTGELFF
TRBJ2-1 NA 16 TRBV15 CATSNIGGLGFNEQFF
TRBJ2-5 NA 15 TRBV5-1 CASSLGTQYQETQYF
TRBJ1-5 NA 13 TRBV7-6 CASSLSVGQPQHF
TRBJ2-3 few 12 TRBV5-1 CASSRLEDTQYF
TRBJ2-1 NA 15 TRBV7-9 CASSYSGRASGEQFF
TRBJ1-1 NA 11 TRBV25-1 CASRNGAEAFF
TRBJ2-6 NA 17 TRBV19 CASSTPPGGSGANVLTF
TRBJ2-1 NA 16 TRBV7-6 CASSSGQGSSYNEQFF
TRBJ1-1 NA 16 TRBV5-1 CASSLITGGRYTEAFF
TRBJ2-3 few 14 TRBV12-5 CASGLQGVWDTQYF
TRBJ2-7 NA 14 TRBV6-6 CASRPGQGRYEQYF
TRBJ2-3 NA 15 TRBV23-1 CASSRTGLRTDTQYF
TRBJ2-1 NA 16 TRBV4-1 CASSQASGGLYNEQFF
TRBJ2-1 NA 17 TRBV18 CASSPLRWREADNEQFF
TRBJ2-7 NA 16 TRBV6-1 CASSASGSQSSYEQYF
TRBJ2-6 NA 14 TRBV28 CASSGGTGANVLTF
TRBJ1-6 few 15 TRBV5-1 CASSLAGTGKSPLHF
TRBJ1-5 NA 13 TRBV29-1 CSFRGQLNQPQHF
TRBJ2-7 NA 15 TRBV6-5 CASSPPGQVSYEQYF
TRBJ1-3 NA 13 TRBV6-5 CASSPTPGNTIYF
TRBJ2-3 NA 15 TRBV27 CASSLFSTSTDTQYF
TRBJ1-2 NA 14 TRBV2 CASSPPGSPYGYTF
TRBJ2-5 NA 14 TRBV5-1 CASSLVGAQETQYF
TRBJ2-5 NA 14 TRBV7-7 CASSPGLAQETQYF
TRBJ2-7 many 17 TRBV4-2 CASSQVGLAGIAYEQYF
TRBJ2-7 NA 13 TRBV19 CASSRTVVAEQYF
TRBJ2-3 NA 15 TRBV5-4 CASSPGTGGTDTQYF
TRBJ2-3 NA 12 TRBV28 CASSPSPDTQYF
TRBJ2-1 once 11 TRBV7-6 CASSVMNEQFF
TRBJ2-7 NA 14 TRBV29-1 CSPSWGHWWYEQYF
TRBJ1-5 NA 15 TRBV19 CASSAGQLMNQPQHF
TRBJ1-2 NA 15 TRBV19 CASSTSMTENYGYTF
TRBJ2-7 few 15 TRBV4-1 CASSPRDRARYEQYF
TRBJ2-6 NA 18 TRBV5-1 CASSGTGQVGSGANVLTF
TRBJ1-2 NA 13 TRBV7-9 CASSFTGVDGYTF